These 10 T cell receptor beta chains originate from one sample sequenced in a study of shared clonotypes between healthy human individuals. In the naive CD8 group, cells lacked CD45RO and were positively selected for CCR7, so terminally differentiated effector memory CD45RA+ cells were left out. The repertoire was sequenced with immunoSEQ multiplex PCR; TCRdb's copy has only in-frame clones and lacks some. This table has some 2,000,000 clones, about 95% appearing once. Material: naive CD8+ T cells sorted from blood. The receptor source for this set is a man aged 18 to 30 in good health.

CDR3 in amino acids: CASSARQGKWVETQYF. The CDR3 bases are TGTGCCAGCAGTGCCCGACAGGGGAAGTGGGTGGAGACCCAGTACTTC. The chain combines TRBV2 with TRBJ2-5, with 8 bases that match TRBD1. The V segment lost 4 bases and the J segment 5 bases; nucleotides outside the gene matches: 12. Germline lookup yields CDR1 SNHLY and CDR2 FYNNEI. CDR3 length: 16 residues. Full variable domain (remainder filled in from reference TRBV2 and TRBJ2-5): EPEVTQTPSHQVTQMGQEVILRCVPISNHLYFYWYRQILGQKVEFLVSFYNNEISEKSEIFDDQFSVERPDGSNFTLKIRSTKLEDSAMYFCASSARQGKWVETQYFGPGTRLLVL.

V and J are TRBV10-3 and TRBJ2-1, with a possible D match to TRBD2 (6 bases). V was trimmed by 3 bases and J by 7 bases, leaving 16 bases between them. CDR3 size: 15 residues. From germline, CDR1 is ENHRY and CDR2 SYGVKD. The CDR3 nucleotides read TGTGCCATCAGTGACCCGGACTACCCTAGGAATGAGCAGTTCTTC. It codes for CAISDPDYPRNEQFF.

This clone appeared once. The rearrangement joins TRBV19 to TRBJ1-5; the match to TRBD1 covers 7 bases. The V gene's germline CDR1 is LNHDA and CDR2 SQIVND (reference sequence). This CDR3 is built from 18 residues. The junction had 11 bases not matched to a gene; V was cut back by 3 bases and J by 0 bases. This CDR3 reads CASSMWKTGPYSNQPQHF. The DNA for the CDR3 is TGTGCCAGTAGTATGTGGAAGACAGGGCCTTATAGCAATCAGCCCCAGCATTTT.

The chain links TRBV13 to TRBJ2-7; D not certain. Germline values: CDR1 PRHDT, CDR2 FYEKMQ (reference sequence). With 3 bases removed from V and 7 bases from J, the gap between germline ends came to 10 bases. The CDR3 consists of 12 residues. The CDR3 nucleotides read TGTGCCAGCAGCTTCCGGGCCACTGAGCAGTACTTC. Its protein is CASSFRATEQYF.

The chain combines TRBV25-1 with TRBJ2-3; no clear D. The CDR3 is 16 residues long. Looked up from germline, CDR1 is MGHDK and CDR2 is SYGVNS. Between the trimmed V and J ends, which lost 1 base and 0 bases, there was a span of 11 bases. The CDR3: CASSEWWTDSTDTQYF. CDR3 DNA sequence: TGTGCCAGCAGTGAATGGTGGACGGATAGCACAGATACGCAGTATTTT.

Points on this clone: Being one base from a much bigger clone, this may be a read error. Other DNA sequences in this specimen translate into the identical CDR3. The chain uses TRBV4-1 and TRBJ1-1, with D hard to call. Germline V lookup: CDR1 MGHRA, CDR2 YSYEKL. V lost 2 bases to trimming and J lost 0 bases, with 1 base between them. The CDR3 contains 12 residues. CDR3 coding DNA: TGCGCCAGCAGCCAATTGAACACTGAAGCTTTCTTT. Translating gives CASSQLNTEAFF.

The V call is TRBV7-9, the J call TRBJ2-3; TRBD2 agrees at 9 bases. Germline V gene data show CDR1 as SEHNR and CDR2 as FQNEAQ (reference sequence). This CDR3 is 19 amino acids long. Unmatched junction bases numbered 14, after V lost 2 bases and J lost 2 bases. CDR3 coding DNA: TGTGCCAGCAGCTTATGGGGAGACATTAGCGGGGGAGACACAGATACGCAGTATTTT. Amino acid sequence: CASSLWGDISGGDTDTQYF.

Worth noting for this clone: The sample holds other DNA sequences that translate to the same CDR3. The chain joins TRBV9 to TRBJ2-7; 9 nucleotides agree with TRBD2. CDR1 and CDR2 from the germline V gene are SGDLS and YYNGEE. The CDR3 sequence is 15 residues long. Germline trimming cut 0 bases from V and 0 bases from J; bases unmatched to any gene: 1. In nucleotides, the CDR3 is TGTGCCAGCAGCGTAGGCGGGGGGGACTCCTACGAGCAGTACTTC. It encodes CASSVGGGDSYEQYF.

As to this clone: Other DNA variants within this sample encode the same CDR3. The chain carries TRBV27 and TRBJ2-1; D remains ambiguous. V was shortened by 0 bases and J by 4 bases, with 10 bases between the two germline ends. Germline V gene data show CDR1 as MNHEY and CDR2 as SMNVEV (reference sequence). The CDR3 length is 15 residues. The CDR3 is CASSLSGEGYNEQFF. DNA for the CDR3: TGTGCCAGCAGTTTATCAGGAGAAGGGTACAATGAGCAGTTCTTC.

V usage is TRBV25-1 and J usage is TRBJ2-7, with 7 nucleotides matching TRBD1. The CDR3 extends over 14 amino acids. V lost 6 bases and J lost 3; bases outside the gene matches: 8. The germline gives CDR1 MGHDK, CDR2 SYGVNS. CDR3 DNA: TGTGCCAGCAGCAACAGGGGTGGCCTCTACGAGCAGTACTTC. Translated, it gives CASSNRGGLYEQYF.